These 22 T cell receptor beta chains originate from one sample sequenced in a study of blood T cell repertoires in COVID-19. This table comes from immunoSEQ multiplex PCR, and its TCRdb copy is limited to in-frame clones, with some not included. This table has 90,000 to 100,000 clones, approximately 80% appearing once. The material sequenced was peripheral blood. Receptor source: a man in his 60s with acute or convalescent COVID-19.

Only one count was recorded for this clone. This rearrangement joins TRBV5-4 to TRBJ1-4; TRBD1 might be the D (5 bases). In germline, CDR1 is SGHNT, CDR2 YYREEE (reference sequence). V was trimmed by 4 bases and J by 0 bases, leaving 10 bases between them. The CDR3 sequence is 15 residues long. DNA of the CDR3: TGTGCCAGCAGCCAAGACAGCTCAACTAATGAAAAACTGTTTTTT. Amino acid sequence: CASSQDSSTNEKLFF. Drawing the rest from reference TRBV5-4 and TRBJ1-4, the complete variable domain is ETGVTQSPTHLIKTRGQQVTLRCSSQSGHNTVSWYQQALGQGPQFIFQYYREEENGRGNFPPRFSGLQFPNYSSELNVNALELDDSALYLCASSQDSSTNEKLFFGSGTQLSVL.

The chain combines TRBV6-6 with TRBJ2-5, with D possibly matching TRBD1 (5 bases). CDR1 and CDR2 from the germline V gene are MNHNY and SVGAGI (reference sequence). CDR3 length equals 16 residues. V lost 5 bases and J 1 base, leaving 17 bases between the germline ends. The CDR3 reads CASSRNRGRVQETQYF. The CDR3 nucleotides are TGTGCCAGCAGTCGAAATAGGGGCAGGGTCCAAGAGACCCAGTACTTC.

J is TRBJ1-1 and V is TRBV9; D is perhaps TRBD1 (5 bases). The germline V gene has CDR1 SGDLS and CDR2 YYNGEE. CDR3 length: 14 residues. V gave up 3 bases and J gave up 1 base, with 10 bases separating them. CDR3 amino acids: CASSEGIGNTEAFF. CDR3 coding DNA: TGTGCCAGCAGCGAGGGGATAGGGAACACTGAAGCTTTCTTT.

The chain carries TRBV9 and TRBJ2-4, with D possibly TRBD1 on 7 matching bases. Trimming pared 3 bases from V and 6 bases from J, leaving 13 bases between. CDR3 size: 14 residues. CDR1 is SGDLS and CDR2 is YYNGEE in the germline V gene. In DNA form, the CDR3 reads TGTGCCAGCAGCGGGCGGGGACAGTTAAACATTCAGTACTTC. This codes for CASSGRGQLNIQYF.

This chain links TRBV7-2 with TRBJ2-1; D unresolved. Germline loops: CDR1 SGHTA, CDR2 FQGNSA. Trimming removed 0 bases at V and 8 bases at J, with 5 bases between. The CDR3 has 12 residues. Here the CDR3 reads CASSLAEYEQFF. CDR3 bases: TGTGCCAGCAGCTTAGCGGAGTATGAGCAGTTCTTC.

This clone was picked up one time. This rearrangement joins TRBV6-5 to TRBJ2-2; 15 bases are shared with TRBD2. The germline V gene encodes CDR1 MNHEY and CDR2 SVGAGI. Trimming removed 9 bases from V and 7 bases from J; junction bases left unmatched: 6. The CDR3 spans 15 residues. The CDR3 sequence is CASGLAGGRSGELFF. The DNA for the CDR3 is TGTGCCAGTGGACTAGCGGGGGGGCGGAGCGGGGAGCTGTTTTTT.

The chain employs TRBV7-9 and TRBJ1-1, with a possible D match to TRBD1 (6 bases). Germline V gene data show CDR1 as SEHNR and CDR2 as FQNEAQ (reference sequence). Trimming took 1 base from V and 5 from J, leaving 14 bases between them. This CDR3 has 15 residues. CDR3 sequence (DNA): TGTGCCAGCAGCTTAGACACAGGGCTGGGTACTGAAGCTTTCTTT. Protein: CASSLDTGLGTEAFF.

V gene TRBV11-2 combines with J gene TRBJ2-3, with TRBD1 identical over 9 bases. V shed 6 bases and J 4 bases; nucleotides not matched to a gene: 8. CDR3 length: 15 amino acids. Germline CDR1 and CDR2: SGHAT and FQNNGV. DNA for the CDR3: TGTGCCAGCAGTCCCGTCGGGACAGGGCCAGATACGCAGTATTTT. It translates to CASSPVGTGPDTQYF.

V is TRBV6-6 and J is TRBJ2-5, with 8 bases matching TRBD1. The CDR3 has 14 residues. Trimming cost V 6 bases and J 5 bases; bases outside gene matches: 8. Per the germline V gene, CDR1 is MNHNY and CDR2 is SVGAGI (reference sequence). DNA for the CDR3: TGTGCCAGCAGCCATCGGACAGGGCAGGAGACCCAGTACTTC. Its protein product is CASSHRTGQETQYF.

V and J are TRBV9 and TRBJ1-3; D uncertain. This CDR3 is built from 14 residues. V shed 2 bases and J shed 0 bases, with 6 bases lying between them. Germline V CDR1 and CDR2: SGDLS, YYNGEE. CDR3 in amino acids: CASSVDFSGNTIYF. DNA for the CDR3: TGTGCCAGCAGCGTGGACTTCTCTGGAAACACCATATATTTT.

This chain uses TRBV9 with TRBJ2-7; 11 bases line up with TRBD2. Germline CDR1 reads SGDLS; CDR2 reads YYNGEE. This CDR3 is built from 15 residues. Trimming took 0 bases from V and 2 from J; bases not matched to a gene: 1. CDR3 residues: CASSVGSGGAYEQYF. CDR3 DNA sequence: TGTGCCAGCAGCGTAGGTAGCGGGGGGGCCTACGAGCAGTACTTC. Full variable domain (missing parts from reference TRBV9 and TRBJ2-7): DSGVTQTPKHLITATGQRVTLRCSPRSGDLSVYWYQQSLDQGLQFLIQYYNGEERAKGNILERFSAQQFPDLHSELNLSSLELGDSALYFCASSVGSGGAYEQYFGPGTRLTVT.

This clone was found once. The chain is built from TRBV19 and TRBJ1-2, with 10 bases aligning to TRBD1. V lost 7 bases to trimming and J lost 8 bases; unmatched junction nucleotides: 13. The germline V gene encodes CDR1 LNHDA and CDR2 SQIVND (reference sequence). CDR3 length equals 15 residues. The CDR3 region has the DNA TGTGCCAGTACCAGTCCCGGGACAGGGGAGGCAGGCTACACCTTC. It is translated as CASTSPGTGEAGYTF.

The chain carries TRBV6-5 and TRBJ1-3; weak D call: TRBD1 (6 bases). V lost 4 bases and J 4 bases, leaving 14 bases between the germline ends. The CDR3 length is 15 residues. CDR1 and CDR2 (germline): MNHEY, SVGAGI. For the CDR3, the DNA is TGTGCCAGCAGTTCAACAGGGATAACCGGAAACACCATATATTTT. Translation gives CASSSTGITGNTIYF.

V and J are TRBV2 and TRBJ2-7, with D perhaps matching TRBD1 (6 bases). CDR1 and CDR2 (germline): SNHLY, FYNNEI. Trimming removed 6 bases from V and 0 bases from J, with 12 bases in between. There are 14 residues in the CDR3. The CDR3, as DNA: TGTGCCAGCAGCCCGGACAGTTTCTCCTACGAGCAGTACGTC. Its translation is CASSPDSFSYEQYV.

The rearrangement joins TRBV9 to TRBJ2-1, with TRBD2 as a possible D gene (5 bases). The CDR3 totals 16 residues. Looked up from germline, CDR1 is SGDLS and CDR2 is YYNGEE. V was cut by 1 base and J by 1 base, with 12 bases left in between. The CDR3: CASSVKRAESYNEQFF. CDR3 DNA: TGTGCCAGCAGCGTAAAGAGGGCGGAATCCTACAATGAGCAGTTCTTC.

The V and J genes are TRBV29-1 and TRBJ1-1, with 10 bases aligning to TRBD1. This CDR3 has 14 amino acids. V gave up 7 bases and J gave up 5 bases; unmatched junction bases: 10. CDR1 is SQVTM and CDR2 is ANQGSEA in the germline V gene. The CDR3 protein is CSGDRGGSFTEAFF. In nucleotides, the CDR3 is TGCAGCGGGGACAGGGGTGGGTCCTTTACTGAAGCTTTCTTT.

The CDR3 is CASTLTGTEAFF. The CDR3 DNA sequence: TGTGCCAGCACCCTGACAGGGACTGAAGCTTTCTTT. The rearrangement links TRBV7-2 to TRBJ1-1, with 7 bases that match TRBD1. The CDR3 is made up of 12 amino acids. Germline V gene data show CDR1 as SGHTA and CDR2 as FQGNSA. Trimming at V came to 7 bases and at J to 5 bases, leaving 4 bases not matched to a gene.

The chain couples TRBV28 to TRBJ1-5; 11 bases are a match to TRBD1. V dropped 8 bases and J dropped 3; count of bases not matched to a gene: 3. CDR1 and CDR2 from the germline V gene are MDHEN and SYDVKM. This CDR3 region has 14 residues. The CDR3 sequence is CASLGQGDNQPQHF. CDR3 in DNA: TGTGCCAGCCTGGGACAGGGGGACAATCAGCCCCAGCATTTT.

V is TRBV4-3 and J is TRBJ2-6; 8 nucleotides align to TRBD1. V was pared by 1 base and J by 0 bases, with 5 bases of the junction left unmatched. The CDR3 is 18 residues long. Germline V gene lookup returns CDR1 LGHNA and CDR2 YSLEER. CDR3 in DNA: TGCGCCAGCAGCCAAGGCAGGGGGCTCAGCTCTGGGGCCAACGTCCTGACTTTC. Translated: CASSQGRGLSSGANVLTF.

The V call is TRBV7-3, the J call TRBJ2-2, with TRBD1 identical over 8 bases. The CDR3 extends over 16 amino acids. Losses at the gene ends were 5 bases for V and 0 bases for J; bases not matched to a gene: 5. Germline values: CDR1 SGHTA, CDR2 FQGTGA. The CDR3 here is CASSGPGQANTGELFF. The CDR3 DNA reads TGTGCCAGCAGCGGTCCGGGACAGGCGAACACCGGGGAGCTGTTTTTT.

The rearrangement joins TRBV28 to TRBJ1-4; 10 nucleotides match TRBD1. Germline CDR1 and CDR2: MDHEN and SYDVKM. Trimming at V came to 2 bases and at J to 7 bases, leaving 1 base not matched to a gene. The CDR3 has 14 residues. CDR3: CASSLRTGGEKLFF. For the CDR3, the DNA is TGTGCCAGCAGTTTAAGGACAGGGGGTGAAAAACTGTTTTTT.

The CDR3 nucleotides are TGTGCCAGCAGCCGAGTGAACGGCGGGGACCAAGAGACCCAGTACTTC. This gives the protein CASSRVNGGDQETQYF. The rearrangement links TRBV5-4 to TRBJ2-5; a possible D gene is TRBD2 (6 bases). The CDR3 totals 16 residues. V was clipped by 4 bases and J by 0 bases, with 16 bases between them. In germline, CDR1 is SGHNT, CDR2 YYREEE (reference sequence). Drawing the rest from reference TRBV5-4 and TRBJ2-5, the complete variable domain is ETGVTQSPTHLIKTRGQQVTLRCSSQSGHNTVSWYQQALGQGPQFIFQYYREEENGRGNFPPRFSGLQFPNYSSELNVNALELDDSALYLCASSRVNGGDQETQYFGPGTRLLVL.